This entry features one T cell receptor beta chain sequence. Its antigen is not identified. Sequencing used immunoSEQ multiplex PCR; TCRdb keeps in-frame clones, though not all of them. This sample has roughly 30,000 clones, with 81% found just once. With V trimmed by 6 bases and J by 3 bases, 7 bases remained unmatched. CDR1 and CDR2 (germline): SGHRS, YFSETQ. The length of the CDR3 is 15 residues. The sample belongs to a study of a mutant IDH1 vaccine in newly diagnosed glioma. About the research overall: The start of vaccination came 4-6 weeks after radiotherapy alone, or with temozolomide cycles. Treatment recipients were roughly 62% male and roughly 38% female, and their mean age was about 40 years.

Regarding time point: week 35, safety follow-up. The study gave 300 ug of mutant IDH1 20-mer peptide per vaccine dose, with topical imiquimod. The TCR comes from a young man with glioma. The rearrangement joins TRBV5-1 to TRBJ2-5, with 11 bases lining up with TRBD2. The material sequenced was PBMCs, taken from a glioma patient whose treatment included an IDH1 peptide vaccine. CDR3 sequence reads: CASNSLAGGKETQYF. The CDR3 nucleotides read TGCGCCAGCAATAGCCTAGCGGGAGGAAAAGAGACCCAGTACTTC.